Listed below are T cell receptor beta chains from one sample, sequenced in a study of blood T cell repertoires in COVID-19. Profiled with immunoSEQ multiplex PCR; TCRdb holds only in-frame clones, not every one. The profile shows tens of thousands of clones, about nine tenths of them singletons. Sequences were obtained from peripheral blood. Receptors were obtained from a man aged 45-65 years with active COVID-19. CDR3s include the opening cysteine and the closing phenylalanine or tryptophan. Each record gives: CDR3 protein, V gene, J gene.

CDR3 protein: CASSGQGAETQYF
V gene: TRBV7-9
J gene: TRBJ2-5

CDR3 protein: CASSPGTGGNEQYF
V gene: TRBV9
J gene: TRBJ2-7

CDR3 protein: CASSLGTGYEQYF
V gene: TRBV5-1
J gene: TRBJ2-7

CDR3 protein: CASSLDRSNTGELFF
V gene: TRBV18
J gene: TRBJ2-2

CDR3 protein: CASSLVARASGANVLTF
V gene: TRBV7-2
J gene: TRBJ2-6

CDR3 protein: CASSLDGEGGELFF
V gene: TRBV7-2
J gene: TRBJ2-2

CDR3 protein: CASRINRDDEQFF
V gene: TRBV2
J gene: TRBJ2-1

CDR3 protein: CASSLLHGTDTGELFF
V gene: TRBV6-2/TRBV6-3
J gene: TRBJ2-2

CDR3 protein: CASSSHSGQGHQPQHF
V gene: TRBV6-2/TRBV6-3
J gene: TRBJ1-5

CDR3 protein: CASSPPGRGYGYTF
V gene: TRBV18
J gene: TRBJ1-2

CDR3 protein: CSVEDPGQGYEQYF
V gene: TRBV29-1
J gene: TRBJ2-7

CDR3 protein: CASRRPGQVSEQFF
V gene: TRBV6-5
J gene: TRBJ2-1

CDR3 protein: CASRSRDSLNYGYTF
V gene: TRBV5-8
J gene: TRBJ1-2

CDR3 protein: CASSPGLASTGELFF
V gene: TRBV18
J gene: TRBJ2-2

CDR3 protein: CASSSVPDRGHYNEQFF
V gene: TRBV5-1
J gene: TRBJ2-1

CDR3 protein: CASSSSGERETQYF
V gene: TRBV7-7
J gene: TRBJ2-5

CDR3 protein: CASSEGASTEAFF
V gene: TRBV6-4
J gene: TRBJ1-1

CDR3 protein: CASSAGTGRTDTQYF
V gene: TRBV28
J gene: TRBJ2-3

CDR3 protein: CASSGAGTTYEQYF
V gene: TRBV5-1
J gene: TRBJ2-7

CDR3 protein: CASQRDLAGGMDIQYF
V gene: TRBV2
J gene: TRBJ2-4

CDR3 protein: CASSQTGTGNTIYF
V gene: TRBV18
J gene: TRBJ1-3

CDR3 protein: CASSPSSSYEQYF
V gene: TRBV7-3
J gene: TRBJ2-7

CDR3 protein: CASSQATDIGYTF
V gene: TRBV4-1
J gene: TRBJ1-2

CDR3 protein: CASSLGLGGGFLYEQYF
V gene: TRBV7-2
J gene: TRBJ2-7

CDR3 protein: CASSTQGSGYEQYF
V gene: TRBV11-2
J gene: TRBJ2-7

CDR3 protein: CAIADRENQPQHF
V gene: TRBV10-3
J gene: TRBJ1-5

CDR3 protein: CATSRVGAGLAGLSYNEQFF
V gene: TRBV15
J gene: TRBJ2-1

CDR3 protein: CASSLGLAGLETQYF
V gene: TRBV7-6
J gene: TRBJ2-5

CDR3 protein: CASRSGTTPTDTQYF
V gene: TRBV7-3
J gene: TRBJ2-3

CDR3 protein: CASSFQGGTTEAFF
V gene: TRBV27
J gene: TRBJ1-1

CDR3 protein: CASSITSGVYTQYF
V gene: TRBV7-3
J gene: TRBJ2-3

CDR3 protein: CASTAGDSTYEQYF
V gene: TRBV28
J gene: TRBJ2-7

CDR3 protein: CASSLLVAVQYNEQFF
V gene: TRBV4-1
J gene: TRBJ2-1

CDR3 protein: CASRYGLAGLYEQFF
V gene: TRBV6-2/TRBV6-3
J gene: TRBJ2-1

CDR3 protein: CASSMGQGIGGYTF
V gene: TRBV19
J gene: TRBJ1-2

CDR3 protein: CASTPGTGGYGYTF
V gene: TRBV14
J gene: TRBJ1-2

CDR3 protein: CASSYSASALYGYTF
V gene: TRBV6-5
J gene: TRBJ1-2

CDR3 protein: CASSSTGGEKLFF
V gene: TRBV7-3
J gene: TRBJ1-4

CDR3 protein: CAISESFAAGDDEQYF
V gene: TRBV10-3
J gene: TRBJ2-7

CDR3 protein: CASSQGRSPNEKLFF
V gene: TRBV3-1/TRBV3-2
J gene: TRBJ1-4

CDR3 protein: CATSREPGQNTGELFF
V gene: TRBV15
J gene: TRBJ2-2

CDR3 protein: CASSSTNNRGETQYF
V gene: TRBV7-2
J gene: TRBJ2-5

CDR3 protein: CASSLGQEIAKNIQYF
V gene: TRBV5-4
J gene: TRBJ2-4

CDR3 protein: CSASSVEASGYTF
V gene: TRBV20-1
J gene: TRBJ1-2

CDR3 protein: CATSRTTGTGVDDTQYF
V gene: TRBV15
J gene: TRBJ2-3